One and the same sample provided the 6 T cell receptor beta chains below, sequenced in a study of immune evolution from preneoplasia to lung adenocarcinoma. Clones were sequenced by immunoSEQ multiplex PCR, and TCRdb holds only the in-frame ones, with some missing. The repertoire consists of about 7,400 clones, with about 76% occurring once and the leading ten covering around 7.7%. Sequences were obtained from FFPE minimally invasive lung adenocarcinoma tissue. The source is an older person with lung adenocarcinoma.

This clone appeared a single time. This sequence joins TRBV4-3 and TRBJ2-1; D call uncertain. Germline values: CDR1 LGHNA, CDR2 YSLEER. V was clipped by 0 bases and J by 12 bases, with 18 bases between them. The CDR3 runs 15 residues. The CDR3 here is CASSQDEALGSLQFF. The CDR3 DNA reads as TGCGCCAGCAGCCAAGATGAAGCCCTGGGCAGCCTGCAGTTCTTC.

The chain joins TRBV9 to TRBJ1-1; D uncertain. This CDR3 is built from 13 residues. The V gene lost 4 bases and the J gene lost 10 bases, with 17 bases spanning the gap. Germline lookup yields CDR1 SGDLS and CDR2 YYNGEE. Here the CDR3 reads CASSRDPAAGAFF. As DNA, the CDR3 is TGTGCCAGCAGCCGAGACCCAGCCGCAGGAGCTTTCTTT.

The V and J genes are TRBV5-1 and TRBJ1-2, with 9 bases that match TRBD1. The CDR3 is made up of 13 amino acids. From germline, CDR1 is SGHRS and CDR2 YFSETQ. V lost 3 bases to trimming and J lost 5 bases; unmatched junction nucleotides: 2. In DNA, the CDR3 is TGCGCCAGCAGCTGGGACAGGGCGTATGGCTACACCTTC. It is translated as CASSWDRAYGYTF.

The rearrangement uses TRBV6-1 and TRBJ2-5, with 9 bases lining up with TRBD2. V lost 2 bases, J lost 5 bases, and 6 bases stayed unmatched. There are 15 residues in the CDR3. Germline CDR1 is MNHNS and CDR2 is SASEGT. The CDR3 reads CASSEQRGDRETQYF. The CDR3 DNA reads TGTGCCAGCAGTGAACAGCGGGGGGATAGGGAGACCCAGTACTTC.

The chain is built from TRBV20-1 and TRBJ1-1, with D hard to call. The CDR3 is 11 residues long. Per the germline V gene, CDR1 is DFQATT and CDR2 is SNEGSKA (reference sequence). V lost 6 bases and J lost 10, with 15 bases in between. The CDR3 is CSAQPGLGAFF. Written as DNA, the CDR3 is TGCAGTGCCCAACCGGGCCTAGGAGCTTTCTTT.

In the case of this clone: An end of the junction does not agree with germline; a read error may underlie this. The chain combines TRBV7-9 with TRBJ1-5; D remains unclear. CDR1 and CDR2 (germline): SEHNR, FQNEAQ (reference sequence). The CDR3 length is 14 residues. In nucleotides, the CDR3 is TGTGCTAGCAGCTTAGGAGGGCTAGGGCAGCCCCAGCATTTT. Its translation: CASSLGGLGQPQHF.